This is a list of T cell receptor beta chains from one sample in a study of cytomegalovirus exposure and HLA in healthy donors. Clones were sequenced by immunoSEQ multiplex PCR, and TCRdb holds only the in-frame ones, with some missing. The sample table sets out roughly 50,000 clones. The sample comprised PBMCs. Receptor source: a woman aged 55-70 years in good health and CMV-seropositive. Each CDR3 is given with its conserved first and last residue. The D gene is left open where the match is weak.

j_gene: TRBJ1-4
d_gene: -
v_gene: TRBV4-1
CDR3aa: CASSSGFDVEKLFF
CDR3nt: TGCGCCAGCAGCTCGGGTTTTGACGTTGAAAAACTGTTTTTT

j_gene: TRBJ2-7
d_gene: TRBD2
v_gene: TRBV5-1
CDR3aa: CASSLTGGRTGEQYF
CDR3nt: TGCGCCAGCAGCTTGACGGGGGGAAGGACGGGCGAGCAGTACTTC

j_gene: TRBJ2-7
d_gene: -
v_gene: TRBV11-2
CDR3aa: CASSLTDTYEQYF
CDR3nt: TGTGCCAGCAGCTTAACAGATACCTACGAGCAGTACTTC

j_gene: TRBJ2-7
d_gene: -
v_gene: TRBV28
CDR3aa: CASSLSRQPKYF
CDR3nt: TGTGCCAGCAGTTTATCCAGGCAGCCGAAGTACTTC

j_gene: TRBJ2-1
d_gene: -
v_gene: TRBV11-3
CDR3aa: CASSFDRPMNEQFF
CDR3nt: TGTGCCAGCAGCTTCGACAGGCCGATGAATGAGCAGTTCTTC

j_gene: TRBJ1-1
d_gene: TRBD1
v_gene: TRBV2
CDR3aa: CASSEAQQGGTEAFF
CDR3nt: TGTGCCAGCAGTGAAGCGCAACAGGGGGGCACTGAAGCTTTCTTT

j_gene: TRBJ2-7
d_gene: TRBD2
v_gene: TRBV7-8
CDR3aa: CASSLGLAGGQYEQYF
CDR3nt: TGTGCCAGCAGCTTAGGTCTAGCGGGGGGCCAGTACGAGCAGTACTTC

j_gene: TRBJ2-7
d_gene: -
v_gene: TRBV28
CDR3aa: CASSPRTALGYEQYF
CDR3nt: TGTGCCAGCAGTCCTAGGACAGCCTTGGGCTACGAGCAGTACTTC

j_gene: TRBJ1-2
d_gene: TRBD1
v_gene: TRBV19
CDR3aa: CASSIRQGDFGGYTF
CDR3nt: TGTGCCAGTAGTATACGGCAGGGGGACTTCGGTGGCTACACCTTC

j_gene: TRBJ1-3
d_gene: TRBD1
v_gene: TRBV5-1
CDR3aa: CASSLDRGQGNTIYF
CDR3nt: TGCGCCAGCAGCTTGGACAGGGGGCAAGGGAACACCATATATTTT

j_gene: TRBJ1-1
d_gene: TRBD1
v_gene: TRBV6-5
CDR3aa: CASHQGAVTEAFF
CDR3nt: TGTGCCAGCCATCAGGGGGCAGTAACTGAAGCTTTCTTT

j_gene: TRBJ1-1
d_gene: -
v_gene: TRBV28
CDR3aa: CASRLSGNTEAFF
CDR3nt: TGTGCCAGCAGATTATCGGGGAACACTGAAGCTTTCTTT

j_gene: TRBJ1-2
d_gene: -
v_gene: TRBV27
CDR3aa: CATLESTGGYGYTF
CDR3nt: TGTGCCACCCTAGAGTCAACCGGGGGCTATGGCTACACCTTC

j_gene: TRBJ1-3
d_gene: -
v_gene: TRBV29-1
CDR3aa: CSVIDMSSGNTIYF
CDR3nt: TGCAGCGTCATCGACATGAGCTCTGGAAACACCATATATTTT

j_gene: TRBJ1-1
d_gene: -
v_gene: TRBV6-6
CDR3aa: CASNNAIDNTNTEAFF
CDR3nt: TGTGCCAGCAACAATGCTATTGACAACACGAACACTGAAGCTTTCTTT

j_gene: TRBJ1-1
d_gene: -
v_gene: TRBV5-1
CDR3aa: CASSLEFRSETEAFF
CDR3nt: TGCGCCAGCAGCTTGGAGTTCAGATCGGAGACTGAAGCTTTCTTT

j_gene: TRBJ1-4
d_gene: TRBD1
v_gene: TRBV2
CDR3aa: CASRSGQNYNEKLFF
CDR3nt: TGTGCCAGCAGATCGGGACAGAACTATAATGAAAAACTGTTTTTT

j_gene: TRBJ1-1
d_gene: -
v_gene: TRBV6-1
CDR3aa: CASSGREASNTEAFF
CDR3nt: TGTGCCAGCAGTGGCCGGGAGGCGAGCAACACTGAAGCTTTCTTT

j_gene: TRBJ1-6
d_gene: -
v_gene: TRBV5-5
CDR3aa: CASSLRWGQDMASPLHF
CDR3nt: TGTGCCAGCAGCTTGCGTTGGGGGCAGGACATGGCTTCACCCCTCCACTTT

j_gene: TRBJ1-3
d_gene: TRBD1
v_gene: TRBV19
CDR3aa: CASSGRGTGPSSGNTIYF
CDR3nt: TGTGCCAGTAGTGGCCGCGGGACAGGGCCGAGCTCTGGAAACACCATATATTTT

j_gene: TRBJ1-3
d_gene: -
v_gene: TRBV5-1
CDR3aa: CASKEGTNSGNTIYF
CDR3nt: TGCGCCAGCAAGGAAGGGACAAACTCTGGAAACACCATATATTTT

j_gene: TRBJ2-5
d_gene: -
v_gene: TRBV6-5
CDR3aa: CASSNHLVQYF
CDR3nt: TGTGCCAGCAGTAATCACTTGGTCCAGTACTTC